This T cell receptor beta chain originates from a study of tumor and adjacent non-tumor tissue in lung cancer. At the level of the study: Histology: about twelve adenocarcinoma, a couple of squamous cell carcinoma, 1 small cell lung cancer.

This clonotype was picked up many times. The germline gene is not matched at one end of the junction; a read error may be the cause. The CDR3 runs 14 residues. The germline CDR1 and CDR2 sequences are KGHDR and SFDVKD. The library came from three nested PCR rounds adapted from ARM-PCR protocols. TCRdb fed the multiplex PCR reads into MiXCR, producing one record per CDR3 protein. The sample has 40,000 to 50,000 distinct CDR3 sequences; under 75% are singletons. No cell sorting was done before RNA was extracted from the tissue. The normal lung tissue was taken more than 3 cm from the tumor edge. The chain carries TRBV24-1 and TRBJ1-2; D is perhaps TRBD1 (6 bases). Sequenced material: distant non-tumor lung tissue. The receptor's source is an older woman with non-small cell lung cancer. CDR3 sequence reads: CATSDRTVLYGYTF. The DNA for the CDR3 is TGTGCCACCAGTGATCGGACAGTCTTGTATGGTTACACCTTC.